The sequence of this T cell receptor (beta chain) was determined in a study of blood T cell repertoires in COVID-19. About the study: COVID-19 samples collected from the United States, Italy and Spain covered acute and convalescent phases.

Sequencing was performed with immunoSEQ multiplex PCR; in TCRdb, only in-frame clones are kept and a portion is missing. The top ten clones hold 1.3% of a sample with 200,000 to 250,000 clones, approximately 83% of them seen once. The V and J ends lost 5 bases and 12 bases, in that order; junction bases with no gene match: 16. This CDR3 is built from 15 residues. CDR1 is SGHVS, CDR2 FNYEAQ, per germline. Seattle cases were enrolled at active infection and followed longitudinally. The sequence was collected from a woman aged 25 to 45 with COVID-19, enrolled during active disease. V usage is TRBV7-6 and J usage is TRBJ2-1; 7 positions agree with TRBD2. The sample consisted of peripheral blood. DNA of the CDR3: TGTGCCAGCAGCCCACCATCCAGATTTGAGCGGGGGCAGTTCTTC. Protein: CASSPPSRFERGQFF.